This T cell receptor (beta chain) was captured in a study of blood T cell repertoires in COVID-19. Profiled with immunoSEQ multiplex PCR; TCRdb holds only in-frame clones, not every one. The sample has approximately 300,000 clones, roughly 85% seen once. J gave up 6 bases and V 2 bases, and 5 bases lay outside the gene matches. This CDR3 comprises 16 residues. Germline CDR1 MNHEY, CDR2 SVGEGT. No more than 2 weeks before study entry, exposed participants had met a case of COVID-19. The V gene is TRBV6-2 or TRBV6-3, the J gene TRBJ2-1; 12 bases are a match to TRBD2. This clonotype was sampled from a woman aged 25 to 39 who had been exposed to COVID-19. Sequencing was performed on PBMCs or T cells enriched from blood (not recorded which). CDR3 sequence: CASSYPTSGGTNEQFF. Here the CDR3 DNA reads TGTGCCAGCAGTTACCCGACTAGCGGGGGCACCAATGAGCAGTTCTTC.